A selection of T cell receptor beta chains follows, all from one sample in a study of blood T cell repertoires in COVID-19. Method: immunoSEQ multiplex PCR; TCRdb's copy keeps in-frame clones and lacks some. The profile shows under 110,000 clones, around 87% of them singletons. Sequencing was performed on peripheral blood. The source of these receptors is a woman aged 25 to 39 with acute or convalescent COVID-19. Each CDR3 is given with its conserved first and last residue. The order of the fields is V gene, clone size, J gene, D gene, CDR3 protein, CDR3 DNA. D genes are given only for firm matches. Only some rows state a clone size, as once, few, many or a class for expanded clones.

>TRBV7-8|.|TRBJ1-1|.
CASSLRQDLEAFF
TGTGCCAGCAGCCTGCGACAGGACCTTGAAGCTTTCTTT
>TRBV7-9|.|TRBJ1-1|TRBD1
CASSRQGEASGTEAFF
TGTGCCAGCAGCCGACAGGGGGAGGCCTCAGGCACTGAAGCTTTCTTT
>TRBV9|.|TRBJ1-3|.
CASSVDFRGPSSGNTIYF
TGTGCCAGCAGCGTAGATTTCAGGGGTCCTAGCTCTGGAAACACCATATATTTT
>TRBV28|.|TRBJ2-4|.
CASSAPGRGDIQYF
TGTGCCAGCAGTGCCCCGGGCCGCGGGGACATTCAGTACTTC
>TRBV2|.|TRBJ2-3|.
CASSEGADTQYF
TGTGCCAGCAGTGAAGGAGCGGATACGCAGTATTTT
>TRBV11-3|.|TRBJ1-2|.
CASSLRDKGYTF
TGTGCCAGCAGCCTTCGGGATAAGGGCTACACCTTC
>TRBV14|.|TRBJ2-7|.
CASSQDQEQYF
TGTGCCAGCAGCCAAGATCAGGAGCAGTACTTC
>TRBV5-6|once|TRBJ2-7|.
CASSLSYISEQYF
TGTGCCAGCAGCTTGAGTTACATCTCCGAGCAGTACTTC
>TRBV2|.|TRBJ1-1|.
CASSREDTEAFF
TGTGCCAGCAGCAGGGAGGACACTGAAGCTTTCTTT
>TRBV5-6|few|TRBJ1-2|.
CASSPGRRDGYTF
TGTGCCAGCAGCCCTGGGCGTCGAGATGGCTACACCTTC
>TRBV24-1|.|TRBJ2-1|.
CATSAAGTFNEQFF
TGTGCCACCAGTGCTGCCGGGACATTCAATGAGCAGTTCTTC
>TRBV5-6|.|TRBJ2-1|.
CASSSLRGQNYNEQFF
TGTGCCAGCAGCTCGTTGAGAGGGCAAAACTACAATGAGCAGTTCTTC
>TRBV19|once|TRBJ2-6|TRBD1
CASLTGAATSGANVLTF
TGTGCCAGTCTGACAGGGGCCGCTACCTCTGGGGCCAACGTCCTGACTTTC
>TRBV7-3|.|TRBJ1-1|.
CASSPGGDTEAFF
TGTGCCAGCAGCCCCGGGGGGGACACTGAAGCTTTCTTT
>TRBV19|.|TRBJ1-5|.
CASSMTNSNQPQHF
TGTGCCAGTAGTATGACAAACAGCAATCAGCCCCAGCATTTT
>TRBV5-1|.|TRBJ2-1|TRBD1
CASSLPRTGGYNEQFF
TGCGCCAGCAGCTTGCCCCGGACAGGGGGATACAATGAGCAGTTCTTC
>TRBV5-1|many|TRBJ2-2|.
CASSSKIQNTGELFF
TGCGCCAGCAGCTCCAAAATCCAGAACACCGGGGAGCTGTTTTTT
>TRBV28|.|TRBJ1-2|TRBD1
CASVESRGLAGYTF
TGTGCCAGCGTAGAAAGTAGGGGGCTGGCTGGCTACACCTTC
>TRBV5-8|.|TRBJ2-1|.
CASSFRVNEQFF
TGTGCCAGCAGCTTCAGGGTGAATGAGCAGTTCTTC
>TRBV24-1|once|TRBJ2-1|TRBD2
CATGTSGGAPYNEQFF
TGTGCCACTGGGACTAGCGGGGGGGCCCCCTACAATGAGCAGTTCTTC
>TRBV7-8|.|TRBJ1-5|TRBD1
CASSTNYRGQQPQHF
TGTGCCAGCAGCACTAATTACAGGGGTCAGCAGCCCCAGCATTTT
>TRBV6-5|.|TRBJ1-1|TRBD1
CASTRGTEAFF
TGTGCCAGCACCAGGGGGACTGAAGCTTTCTTT
>TRBV15|.|TRBJ2-3|TRBD2
CATSRSSGGLTDTQYF
TGTGCCACCAGCAGGTCCAGCGGGGGCCTCACAGATACGCAGTATTTT
>TRBV30|.|TRBJ1-3|.
CAWSQTYSGNTIYF
TGTGCCTGGAGTCAGACTTACTCTGGAAACACCATATATTTT
>TRBV3-1/TRBV3-2|.|TRBJ1-5|TRBD1
CASSRDRVNQPQHF
TGTGCCAGCAGTCGGGACAGGGTCAATCAGCCCCAGCATTTT
>TRBV5-3|.|TRBJ1-1|TRBD1
CARSERFTGGVLAFF
TGTGCCAGAAGTGAAAGATTCACAGGGGGCGTTTTAGCTTTCTTT
>TRBV19|.|TRBJ2-3|TRBD1
CASSADRGNTDTQYF
TGTGCCAGTAGTGCGGACAGGGGCAACACAGATACGCAGTATTTT
>TRBV6-4|.|TRBJ2-2|.
CASARIPTGELFF
TGTGCCAGCGCGCGGATTCCCACCGGGGAGCTGTTTTTT
>TRBV6-6|.|TRBJ1-2|TRBD1
CASRLGTAIDGYTF
TGTGCCAGCAGGCTCGGGACAGCAATTGATGGCTACACCTTC
>TRBV28|.|TRBJ2-1|.
CASSLLGGKGEQFF
TGTGCCAGCAGTTTGTTAGGGGGAAAGGGTGAGCAGTTCTTC
>TRBV4-1|.|TRBJ2-7|TRBD2
CASSQGLAGGRSYEQYF
TGCGCCAGCAGCCAAGGGCTAGCGGGGGGGCGGTCCTACGAGCAGTACTTC
>TRBV20-1|.|TRBJ1-1|.
CSASDRNTEAFF
TGCAGTGCTAGTGACAGGAACACTGAAGCTTTCTTT
>TRBV9|.|TRBJ1-2|.
CASSSVGQRGTNYGYTF
TGTGCCAGCAGCTCGGTGGGGCAGCGGGGTACTAACTATGGCTACACCTTC
>TRBV6-1|.|TRBJ2-2|TRBD1
CASSERTGSNTGELFF
TGTGCCAGCAGTGAAAGGACAGGGAGCAACACCGGGGAGCTGTTTTTT
>TRBV25-1|.|TRBJ2-2|TRBD1
CASTTGGEAGELFF
TGTGCCAGCACAACAGGGGGCGAGGCCGGGGAGCTGTTTTTT
>TRBV27|.|TRBJ2-5|.
CASSPTGETQYF
TGTGCCAGCAGCCCGACTGGGGAGACCCAGTACTTC
>TRBV3-1/TRBV3-2|.|TRBJ2-3|.
CASSHKTITDTQYF
TGTGCCAGCAGCCATAAGACTATCACAGATACGCAGTATTTT
>TRBV15|.|TRBJ2-3|.
CATSRGGKDTQYF
TGTGCCACCAGCAGGGGCGGGAAGGATACGCAGTATTTT
>TRBV28|.|TRBJ2-7|.
CASSPGTYEQYF
TGTGCCAGCAGTCCCGGGACCTACGAGCAGTACTTC
>TRBV29-1|.|TRBJ1-2|.
CSVDGARGYTF
TGCAGCGTTGACGGAGCGCGAGGCTACACCTTC
>TRBV4-1|.|TRBJ1-2|.
CASSRDISNYGYTF
TGCGCCAGCAGCCGGGACATTTCCAACTATGGCTACACCTTC
>TRBV27|.|TRBJ1-1|.
CASSPWAGRTKAFF
TGTGCCAGCAGTCCCTGGGCAGGGAGGACCAAAGCTTTCTTT
>TRBV4-1|.|TRBJ1-6|.
CASSQDERGSYNSPLHF
TGCGCCAGCAGCCAAGATGAAAGGGGCTCCTATAATTCACCCCTCCACTTT
>TRBV5-1|.|TRBJ1-2|.
CASSLDGGNYGYTF
TGCGCCAGCAGCTTGGACGGGGGGAACTATGGCTACACCTTC
>TRBV6-6|.|TRBJ1-6|.
CASSQNGNSPLHF
TGTGCCAGCAGTCAGAACGGTAATTCACCCCTCCACTTT
>TRBV12-3/TRBV12-4|.|TRBJ1-5|.
CASSLDSPQHF
TGTGCCAGCAGTCTCGACAGTCCCCAGCATTTT
>TRBV27|.|TRBJ2-7|TRBD2
CASSIRLAGFYEQYF
TGTGCCAGCAGCATACGACTAGCGGGATTCTACGAGCAGTACTTC
>TRBV24-1|few|TRBJ1-5|.
CATSDSRRGSNQPQHF
TGTGCCACCAGTGATTCCCGCAGGGGCAGCAATCAGCCCCAGCATTTT
>TRBV4-1|once|TRBJ2-1|.
CASSALDPPEQFF
TGCGCCAGCAGCGCTCTAGATCCCCCCGAGCAGTTCTTC
>TRBV6-5|.|TRBJ1-2|.
CASTDGREAGGYTF
TGTGCCAGCACCGACGGCCGGGAGGCGGGCGGCTACACCTTC
>TRBV30|.|TRBJ1-5|TRBD1
CAWSEGQGPNQPQHF
TGTGCCTGGAGTGAGGGACAGGGACCCAATCAGCCCCAGCATTTT
>TRBV19|.|TRBJ1-1|.
CASIGDTEAFF
TGTGCCAGTATAGGGGACACTGAAGCTTTCTTT
>TRBV13|.|TRBJ2-7|TRBD1
CASSPGGADGQYF
TGTGCCAGCAGCCCAGGGGGCGCCGATGGGCAGTACTTC
>TRBV5-8|.|TRBJ1-5|.
CASSPNLWAGDQPQHF
TGTGCCAGCAGCCCCAATTTGTGGGCGGGAGATCAGCCCCAGCATTTT